This T cell receptor beta chain was identified during a study of T-cell reconstitution after alpha-beta-depleted transplantation in children. Study-level points and caveats: Roughly two months post-transplant, alpha-beta T cells reportedly originated from several hundred graft clones that had expanded.

In germline, CDR1 is GTSNPN, CDR2 SVGIG (reference sequence). Trimming cost V 0 bases and J 3 bases, with 11 bases left between them. The CDR3 runs 14 residues. This clonotype was seen repeatedly, ten times or more. What it recognizes is unknown. Unique molecular identifiers were incorporated during preparation of the TCRbeta library. TCRdb re-analysed the PCR reads in MiXCR, keeping a single row per CDR3 protein. This sample has around 450,000 distinct CDR3 sequences, with about 10% found just once. This rearrangement joins TRBV30 to TRBJ1-1; D is uncertain. The source of this sequence is a child aged 2-15 years with inherited bone marrow failure, due to receive a stem cell transplant. The sample in question was PBMCs, obtained before TCRalphabeta/CD19-depleted stem cell transplant. The CDR3 here is CAWSVLGIDTEAFF. DNA of the CDR3: TGTGCCTGGAGTGTACTCGGCATCGACACTGAAGCTTTCTTT. The complete variable domain, with remaining parts taken from reference TRBV30 and TRBJ1-1, reads SQTIHQWPATLVQPVGSPLSLECTVEGTSNPNLYWYRQAAGRGLQLLFYSVGIGQISSEVPQNLSASRPQDRQFILSSKKLLLSDSGFYLCAWSVLGIDTEAFFGQGTRLTVV.